The 30 T cell receptor beta chains below all came from one sample that was sequenced in a study of somatic mutations in cytotoxic T cells in rheumatoid arthritis. The data were produced by immunoSEQ multiplex PCR, yet TCRdb's version contains in-frame clones alone and is incomplete. The data contain 15,000 to 20,000 clones, about 80% of them singletons. Input material: CD8+ T cells sorted from blood. Receptors were obtained from an adult with rheumatoid arthritis.

This sequence joins TRBV6-6 and TRBJ1-5; D gene uncertain. The V end was cut by 10 bases, the J end by 6 bases, with 16 bases between. The CDR3 runs 13 residues. The germline V gene has CDR1 MNHNY and CDR2 SVGAGI (reference sequence). CDR3 protein: CATRGGGGQPQHF. As DNA, the CDR3 is TGTGCCACCCGGGGAGGAGGAGGTCAGCCCCAGCATTTT.

The chain has TRBV28 and TRBJ1-2; 7 bases align to TRBD1. With 5 bases clipped from V and 2 bases from J, the junction kept 8 bases outside the gene matches. Per the germline V gene, CDR1 is MDHEN and CDR2 is SYDVKM. CDR3 size: 15 residues. CDR3 residues: CASSRQGHLNYGYTF. The CDR3 region has the DNA TGTGCCAGCAGTCGACAGGGACATTTGAACTATGGCTACACCTTC.

The chain employs TRBV4-2 and TRBJ2-7; D unclear. Germline CDR1 and CDR2: LGHNA and YNFKEQ. This CDR3 comprises 12 residues. V was pared by 1 base and J by 3 bases, with 4 bases between. CDR3 bases: TGTGCCAGCAGCCAAGTCGGCTACGAGCAGTACTTC. Translating gives CASSQVGYEQYF.

This sequence joins TRBV4-2 and TRBJ1-6; a weak D match, TRBD1 (5 bases). The CDR3 has 15 residues. Per germline, CDR1 LGHNA and CDR2 YNFKEQ. Trimming pared 1 base from V and 9 bases from J, leaving 13 bases between. CDR3 region: CASSQGEIGGSPLHF. CDR3 in DNA: TGTGCCAGCAGCCAAGGGGAGATCGGGGGTTCACCCCTCCACTTT.

This chain connects TRBV7-8 to TRBJ1-5; D gene unclear. The CDR3 runs 16 residues. V was trimmed by 1 base and J by 1 base, leaving 11 bases between them. Germline V lookup: CDR1 SGHVS, CDR2 FQNEAQ. CDR3 loop: CASSLVIGDSNQPQHF. The CDR3 DNA sequence: TGTGCCAGCAGCTTAGTCATCGGAGACAGCAATCAGCCCCAGCATTTT. The entire variable domain, with the rest obtained from reference TRBV7-8 and TRBJ1-5, is as follows: GAGVSQSPRYKVAKRGQDVALRCDPISGHVSLFWYQQALGQGPEFLTYFQNEAQLDKSGLPSDRFFAERPEGSVSTLKIQRTQQEDSAVYLCASSLVIGDSNQPQHFGDGTRLSIL.

The count of this clone is one. At one end, the junction sequence differs from germline, possibly due to a read error. The chain joins TRBV6-5 to TRBJ2-7; 8 bases are a match to TRBD2. The CDR3 sequence is 15 residues long. Germline CDR1 and CDR2: MNHEY and SVGAGI. The CDR3 here is CAGSYSSRGAYEQYF. DNA for the CDR3: TGTGCCGGCAGTTACTCATCGCGGGGGGCCTACGAGCAGTACTTC.

This chain joins TRBV28 and TRBJ1-3; D gene ambiguous. Looked up from germline, CDR1 is MDHEN and CDR2 is SYDVKM. The V end was cut by 5 bases, the J end by 0 bases, with 8 bases between. This CDR3 has 14 amino acids. This CDR3 is CASSRASSGNTIYF. CDR3 nucleotide sequence: TGTGCCAGCAGTCGGGCTTCCTCTGGAAACACCATATATTTT.

The chain couples TRBV4-1 to TRBJ2-3, with D perhaps being TRBD1 or TRBD2 (5 bases each). In germline, CDR1 is MGHRA, CDR2 YSYEKL. CDR3 size: 15 residues. Between the trimmed V and J ends, which lost 1 base and 4 bases, there was a span of 12 bases. The CDR3 coding sequence is TGCGCCAGCAGCCAAGCCTCCGGGGCCCCAGATACGCAGTATTTT. Amino acid sequence: CASSQASGAPDTQYF.

The V gene is TRBV7-2, the J gene TRBJ2-5, with D perhaps TRBD1 or TRBD2 (6 bases each). CDR1 is SGHTA, CDR2 FQGNSA, per germline. CDR3 length equals 14 residues. Trimming took off 1 base at V and 4 bases at J, with 10 bases between the two ends. CDR3 residues: CASSLGPGAETQYF. The CDR3 DNA reads TGTGCCAGCAGCTTAGGCCCGGGGGCAGAGACCCAGTACTTC.

The chain combines TRBV7-9 with TRBJ2-7; possible D gene TRBD1, 6 bases. The CDR3 runs to 15 residues. The V end lost 6 bases, the J end lost 5 bases, and 20 bases lay between the germline ends. Germline lookup yields CDR1 SEHNR and CDR2 FQNEAQ (reference sequence). The CDR3 reads CASRDKQGNRDEQYF. The CDR3 DNA follows: TGTGCCAGCAGGGATAAACAGGGCAACCGGGACGAGCAGTACTTC. The full variable domain, with the rest looked up from reference TRBV7-9 and TRBJ2-7, is DTGVSQNPRHKITKRGQNVTFRCDPISEHNRLYWYRQTLGQGPEFLTYFQNEAQLEKSRLLSDRFSAERPKGSFSTLEIQRTEQGDSAMYLCASRDKQGNRDEQYFGPGTRLTVT.

The rearrangement joins TRBV19 to TRBJ1-1; D remains unclear. The CDR3 is made up of 8 amino acids. Looked up from germline, CDR1 is LNHDA and CDR2 is SQIVND (reference sequence). V lost 7 bases, J lost 11 bases, and 5 bases lay in between. The CDR3 region is CASTGAFF. In nucleotides, the CDR3 is TGTGCCAGTACCGGGGCTTTCTTT.

The CDR3 sequence: CASSGPYSGNTIYF. DNA of the CDR3: TGTGCCAGCTCGGGCCCCTACTCTGGAAACACCATATATTTT. This sequence joins TRBV19 and TRBJ1-3; D unresolved. The CDR3 runs 14 residues. Germline V gene lookup returns CDR1 LNHDA and CDR2 SQIVND (reference sequence). V lost 9 bases and J 0 bases, leaving 12 bases between the germline ends.

CDR3 DNA: TGTGCCAGCAACAGGGGTCAAAACACTGAAGCTTTCTTT. This sequence encodes CASNRGQNTEAFF. The chain carries TRBV6-1 and TRBJ1-1; 7 positions agree with TRBD1. Trimming removed 7 bases from V and 2 bases from J; junction bases left unmatched: 4. Germline loops: CDR1 MNHNS, CDR2 SASEGT. The CDR3 contains 13 residues.

This clone is medium-sized (0.01 to 0.1%) in the sample. The J gene is TRBJ2-3, the V gene TRBV6-1; 12 nucleotides line up with TRBD2. This CDR3 spans 15 amino acids. Trimming took 4 bases from V and 3 from J; bases not matched to a gene: 2. Germline loops: CDR1 MNHNS, CDR2 SASEGT. CDR3 in amino acids: CASSASGGATDTQYF. As DNA, the CDR3 is TGTGCCAGCAGTGCTAGCGGGGGGGCAACAGATACGCAGTATTTT.

The chain employs TRBV13 and TRBJ1-2; D gene uncertain. The CDR3 consists of 14 residues. Between the trimmed V and J ends, which lost 0 bases and 4 bases, there was a span of 9 bases. Germline CDR1 and CDR2: PRHDT and FYEKMQ (reference sequence). CDR3 DNA: TGTGCCAGCAGCTTAGGTCGCAGAAGCTATGGCTACACCTTC. This codes for CASSLGRRSYGYTF.

The rearrangement joins TRBV27 to TRBJ1-5; perhaps TRBD1 as D (6 bases). V was cut by 1 base and J by 8 bases, with 15 bases left in between. Germline CDR1 MNHEY, CDR2 SMNVEV (reference sequence). CDR3 length: 15 amino acids. CDR3 nucleotides: TGTGCCAGCAGTTTATGGGGGGCTGCCCTCGAGCCCCAGCATTTT. Translating it yields CASSLWGAALEPQHF.

The rearrangement joins TRBV5-6 to TRBJ2-1; D may be TRBD2 (5 bases). CDR3 size: 13 residues. V lost 0 bases, J lost 6 bases, and 7 bases lay in between. CDR1 and CDR2 from the germline V gene are SGHDT and YYEEEE. CDR3 protein: CASSLGTPNEQFF. The CDR3 DNA follows: TGTGCCAGCAGCTTGGGGACTCCCAATGAGCAGTTCTTC. The full variable domain, completed using reference TRBV5-6 and TRBJ2-1, is DAGVTQSPTHLIKTRGQQVTLRCSPKSGHDTVSWYQQALGQGPQFIFQYYEEEERQRGNFPDRFSGHQFPNYSSELNVNALLLGDSALYLCASSLGTPNEQFFGPGTRLTVL.

In its sample, this clone was seen a few times. The gene calls are TRBV9 and TRBJ2-1; 8 bases map to TRBD2. Per germline, CDR1 SGDLS and CDR2 YYNGEE. With 10 bases clipped from V and 9 bases from J, the junction kept 9 bases outside the gene matches. The CDR3 sequence is 12 residues long. The CDR3 protein is CAGGSGDGEQFF. In DNA, the CDR3 is TGTGCCGGAGGTAGCGGGGACGGTGAGCAGTTCTTC.

The chain links TRBV28 to TRBJ2-7; 11 nucleotides line up with TRBD1. J was trimmed by 3 bases and V by 3 bases; bases with no gene match: 1. Germline CDR1 MDHEN, CDR2 SYDVKM. The CDR3 has 14 amino acids. In DNA, the CDR3 is TGTGCCAGCAGTTTTGGGACAGGGGGCTACGAGCAGTACTTC. Its translation is CASSFGTGGYEQYF. Full variable domain (missing parts from reference TRBV28 and TRBJ2-7): DVKVTQSSRYLVKRTGEKVFLECVQDMDHENMFWYRQDPGLGLRLIYFSYDVKMKEKGDIPEGYSVSREKKERFSLILESASTNQTSMYLCASSFGTGGYEQYFGPGTRLTVT.

The CDR3 DNA reads TGTGCCCGCGAACTAGCGGGAACAGATACGCAGTATTTT. It codes for CARELAGTDTQYF. The chain joins TRBV2 to TRBJ2-3, with 10 bases aligning to TRBD2. The CDR3 runs 13 residues. The germline CDR1 and CDR2 sequences are SNHLY and FYNNEI. V lost 11 bases and J lost 3; bases outside the gene matches: 5. Supplemented by reference TRBV2 and TRBJ2-3, the full variable domain reads EPEVTQTPSHQVTQMGQEVILRCVPISNHLYFYWYRQILGQKVEFLVSFYNNEISEKSEIFDDQFSVERPDGSNFTLKIRSTKLEDSAMYFCARELAGTDTQYFGPGTRLTVL.

The chain has TRBV9 and TRBJ2-2; 10 nucleotides align to TRBD1. Germline V gene sequence: CDR1 SGDLS, CDR2 YYNGEE. Losses at the gene ends were 4 bases for V and 4 bases for J; bases not matched to a gene: 13. This CDR3 contains 18 residues. CDR3 in DNA: TGTGCCAGCAGCCACCGACAGGGGGCGCATTCGGTCACCGGGGAGCTGTTTTTT. Residues: CASSHRQGAHSVTGELFF.

This clone has only a few counts. Within the sample, other DNA sequences also encode this same CDR3. The gene calls are TRBV9 and TRBJ1-1; D remains ambiguous. Germline assignment: CDR1 SGDLS and CDR2 YYNGEE. The CDR3 loop spans 13 amino acids. V lost 0 bases and J lost 5, with 8 bases in between. The CDR3 spells CASSVGTGTEAFF. Written as DNA, the CDR3 is TGTGCCAGCAGCGTAGGGACTGGTACTGAAGCTTTCTTT.

The rearrangement uses TRBV9 and TRBJ2-5; maybe TRBD2 (6 bases). With 0 bases removed from V and 7 bases from J, the gap between germline ends came to 13 bases. CDR1 and CDR2 (germline): SGDLS, YYNGEE. The CDR3 loop spans 14 amino acids. This CDR3 reads CASSVAWEDGTQYF. The CDR3 DNA is TGTGCCAGCAGCGTAGCTTGGGAGGACGGGACCCAGTACTTC. Full variable domain (rest looked up from reference TRBV9 and TRBJ2-5): DSGVTQTPKHLITATGQRVTLRCSPRSGDLSVYWYQQSLDQGLQFLIQYYNGEERAKGNILERFSAQQFPDLHSELNLSSLELGDSALYFCASSVAWEDGTQYFGPGTRLLVL.

The sample holds one count of this clone. The rearrangement joins TRBV9 to TRBJ1-5; D is unresolved. With 3 bases removed from V and 5 bases from J, the gap between germline ends came to 18 bases. CDR1 is SGDLS, CDR2 YYNGEE, per germline. The CDR3 extends over 16 amino acids. CDR3 residues: CASSAHGGGWDQPQHF. The CDR3, as DNA: TGTGCCAGCAGCGCCCACGGTGGAGGGTGGGATCAGCCCCAGCATTTT.

The rearrangement uses TRBV4-2 and TRBJ2-2, with 8 bases lining up with TRBD1. The V and J ends lost 6 bases and 5 bases, in that order; junction bases with no gene match: 5. The CDR3 has 14 amino acids. Germline V CDR1 and CDR2: LGHNA, YNFKEQ. The CDR3 region is CASRLDRGTGELFF. The DNA of the CDR3 is TGTGCCAGCAGGTTAGACAGGGGAACCGGGGAGCTGTTTTTT.

In this sample, this clone turned up a few times. This rearrangement joins TRBV30 to TRBJ2-1, with D possibly being TRBD1 or TRBD2 (5 bases each). CDR1 is GTSNPN and CDR2 is SVGIG in the germline V gene (reference sequence). V was cut by 3 bases and J by 6 bases, with 9 bases left in between. The CDR3 is made up of 12 amino acids. The CDR3 loop is CAWSRGVNEQFF. In nucleotides, the CDR3 is TGTGCCTGGAGCCGAGGGGTCAATGAGCAGTTCTTC.

The CDR3 DNA is TGTGCCACCAGCACCACAAACTACAATGAGCAGTTCTTC. Protein sequence: CATSTTNYNEQFF. J is TRBJ2-1 and V is TRBV15; D gene ambiguous. Germline V gene lookup returns CDR1 LNHNV and CDR2 YYDKDF (reference sequence). The CDR3 runs to 13 residues. V was trimmed by 4 bases and J by 3 bases, leaving 7 bases between them.

The chain uses TRBV7-9 and TRBJ1-4; D perhaps matches TRBD1 (5 bases). CDR1 is SEHNR, CDR2 FQNEAQ, per germline (reference sequence). Trimming stripped 5 bases from V and 12 bases from J, with 16 bases between. This CDR3 is built from 13 residues. The CDR3 DNA follows: TGTGCCAGCAGCCCTGGGGGGACGGAGGAACTGTTTTTT. Its protein is CASSPGGTEELFF.

V gene TRBV27 combines with J gene TRBJ1-1, with unresolved D. Germline-derived CDR1 and CDR2 are MNHEY and SMNVEV (reference sequence). Between the trimmed V and J ends, which lost 9 bases and 0 bases, there was a span of 11 bases. This CDR3 spans 13 amino acids. The CDR3 bases are TGTGCCAGTGGGGTGGCCATGAACACTGAAGCTTTCTTT. This encodes CASGVAMNTEAFF.

The V call is TRBV6-1, the J call TRBJ2-1, with 15 nucleotides matching TRBD2. Germline CDR1 is MNHNS and CDR2 is SASEGT. The length of the CDR3 is 15 residues. V dropped 4 bases and J dropped 7; count of bases not matched to a gene: 2. DNA for the CDR3: TGTGCCAGCAGTGGGGGACTAGCGGGGGGTAATGAGCAGTTCTTC. Residues: CASSGGLAGGNEQFF.